This T cell receptor beta chain was recorded in a study of CXCR3-negative and CXCR3-positive naive CD8 T cells. Researchers prepared the TRB cDNA libraries using 5' RACE with UMI labels. TCRdb re-called the 5' RACE reads; every CDR3 protein appears as one record, without DNA. The ten most abundant clones cover 1.5% of a sample with fewer than 60,000 distinct CDR3 sequences. The CDR3 is made up of 12 amino acids. Germline-derived CDR1 and CDR2 are SEHNR and FQNEAQ (reference sequence). The source of this sequence is a human donor in good health. Some clones in this sample may be carry-over from other donors' samples. Material for sequencing was naive CXCR3- CD8+ T cells from blood. Subset defined: CD45RO-CCR7+CD27+CD95- naive CD8+ T cells lacking CXCR3 (TNR3-). The chain links TRBV7-9 to TRBJ2-1. CDR3: CASSLMVREQFF.